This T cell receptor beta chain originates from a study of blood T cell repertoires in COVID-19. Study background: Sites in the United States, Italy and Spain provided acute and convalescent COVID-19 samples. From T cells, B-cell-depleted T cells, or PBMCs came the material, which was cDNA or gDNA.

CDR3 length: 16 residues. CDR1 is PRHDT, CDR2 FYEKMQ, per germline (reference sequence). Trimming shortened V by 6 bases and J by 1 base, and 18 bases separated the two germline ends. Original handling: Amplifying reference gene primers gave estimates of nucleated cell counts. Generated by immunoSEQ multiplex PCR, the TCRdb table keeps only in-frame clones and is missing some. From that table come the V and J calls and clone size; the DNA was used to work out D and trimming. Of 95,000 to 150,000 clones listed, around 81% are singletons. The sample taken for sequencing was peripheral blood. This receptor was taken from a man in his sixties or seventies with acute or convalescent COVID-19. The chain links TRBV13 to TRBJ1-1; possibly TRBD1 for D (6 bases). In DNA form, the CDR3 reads TGTGCCAGCAGGAGGACCCGGGACACCTGGAACACTGAAGCTTTCTTT. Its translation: CASRRTRDTWNTEAFF.